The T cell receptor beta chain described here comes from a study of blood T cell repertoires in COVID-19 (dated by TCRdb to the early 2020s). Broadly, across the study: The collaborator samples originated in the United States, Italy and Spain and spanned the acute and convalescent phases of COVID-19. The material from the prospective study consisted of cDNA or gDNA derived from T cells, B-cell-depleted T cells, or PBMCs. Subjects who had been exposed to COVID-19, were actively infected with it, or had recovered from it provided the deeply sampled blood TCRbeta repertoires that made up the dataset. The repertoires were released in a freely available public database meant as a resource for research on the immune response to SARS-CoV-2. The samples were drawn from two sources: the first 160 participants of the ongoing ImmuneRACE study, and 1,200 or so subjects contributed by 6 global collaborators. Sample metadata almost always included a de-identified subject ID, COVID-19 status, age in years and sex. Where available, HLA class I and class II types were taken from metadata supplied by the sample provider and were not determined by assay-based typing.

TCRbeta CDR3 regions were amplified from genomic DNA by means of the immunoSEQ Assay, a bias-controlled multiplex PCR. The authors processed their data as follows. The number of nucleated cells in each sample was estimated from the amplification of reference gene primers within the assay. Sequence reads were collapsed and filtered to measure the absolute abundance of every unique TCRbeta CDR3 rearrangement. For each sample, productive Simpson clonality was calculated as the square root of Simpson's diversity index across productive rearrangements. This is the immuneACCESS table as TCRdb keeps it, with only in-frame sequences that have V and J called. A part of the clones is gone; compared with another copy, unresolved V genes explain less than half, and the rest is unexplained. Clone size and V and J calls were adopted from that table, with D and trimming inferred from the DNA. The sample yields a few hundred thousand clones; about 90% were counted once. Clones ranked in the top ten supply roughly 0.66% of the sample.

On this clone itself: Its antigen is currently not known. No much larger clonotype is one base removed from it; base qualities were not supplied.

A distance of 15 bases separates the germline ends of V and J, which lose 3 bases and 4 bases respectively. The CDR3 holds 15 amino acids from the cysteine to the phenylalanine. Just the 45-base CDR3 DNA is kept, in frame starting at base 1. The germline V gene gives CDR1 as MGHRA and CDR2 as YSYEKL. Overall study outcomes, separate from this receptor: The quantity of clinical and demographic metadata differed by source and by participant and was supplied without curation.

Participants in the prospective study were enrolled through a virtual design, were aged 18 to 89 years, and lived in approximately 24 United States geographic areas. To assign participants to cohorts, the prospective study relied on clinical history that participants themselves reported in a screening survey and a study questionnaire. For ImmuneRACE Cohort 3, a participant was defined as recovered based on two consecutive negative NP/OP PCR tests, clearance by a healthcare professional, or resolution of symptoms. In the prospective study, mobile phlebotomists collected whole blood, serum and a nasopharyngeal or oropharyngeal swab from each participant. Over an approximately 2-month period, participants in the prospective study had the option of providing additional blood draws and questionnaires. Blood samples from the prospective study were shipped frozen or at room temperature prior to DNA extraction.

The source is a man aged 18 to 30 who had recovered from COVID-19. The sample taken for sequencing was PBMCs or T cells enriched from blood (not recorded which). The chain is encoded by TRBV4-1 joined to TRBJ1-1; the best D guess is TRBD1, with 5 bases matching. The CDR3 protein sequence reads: CASSHDNGGGTEAFF. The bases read TGCGCCAGCAGCCACGATAATGGGGGAGGCACTGAAGCTTTCTTT.